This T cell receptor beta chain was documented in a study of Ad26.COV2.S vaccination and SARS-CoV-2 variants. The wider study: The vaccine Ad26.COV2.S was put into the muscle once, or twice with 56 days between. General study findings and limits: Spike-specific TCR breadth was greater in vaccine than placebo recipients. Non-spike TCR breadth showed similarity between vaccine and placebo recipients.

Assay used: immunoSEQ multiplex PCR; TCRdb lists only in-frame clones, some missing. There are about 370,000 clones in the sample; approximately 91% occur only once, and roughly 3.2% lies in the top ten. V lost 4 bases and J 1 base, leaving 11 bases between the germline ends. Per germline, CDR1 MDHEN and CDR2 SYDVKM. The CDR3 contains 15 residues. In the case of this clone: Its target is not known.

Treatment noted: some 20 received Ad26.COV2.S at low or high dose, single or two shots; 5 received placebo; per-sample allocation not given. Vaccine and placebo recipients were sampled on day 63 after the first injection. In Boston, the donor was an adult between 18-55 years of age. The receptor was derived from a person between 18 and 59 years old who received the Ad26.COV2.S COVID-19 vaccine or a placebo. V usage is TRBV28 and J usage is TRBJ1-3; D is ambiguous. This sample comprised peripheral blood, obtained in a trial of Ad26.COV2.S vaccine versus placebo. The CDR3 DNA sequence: TGTGCCAGCAGTTCCCTGAGAAGGTCTGGAAACACCATATATTTT. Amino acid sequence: CASSSLRRSGNTIYF.